The 24 T cell receptor beta chains in this list originate from one sample, sequenced in a study of blood T cells in healthy people across ages. It was with a sample-barcoded 5' primer and a J-beta primer mix that a second PCR of about 6 to 12 cycles was run. TCRdb analysed the 5' RACE reads with MiXCR anew, one entry per CDR3 protein. The sample lists 850,000 to 950,000 distinct CDR3 sequences, about 28% occurring once. The sample was blood. All receptors derive from an elderly woman in good health.

The V gene is TRBV18, the J gene TRBJ1-2; D remains unclear. The V gene's germline CDR1 is KGHSH and CDR2 LQKENI. V lost 1 base, J lost 4 bases, and 16 bases lay in between. The CDR3 length is 16 residues. The CDR3 loop is CASSPLVAEYTYGYTF. CDR3 DNA: TGTGCCAGCTCACCACTCGTGGCGGAGTATACCTATGGCTACACCTTC.

This clonotype turned up a few times. A much larger clone sits a single nucleotide away, making a read error possible. This chain connects TRBV4-2 to TRBJ2-3, with D unresolved. Germline V gene data show CDR1 as LGHNA and CDR2 as YNFKEQ. The CDR3 sequence is 18 residues long. As DNA, the CDR3 is TGTGTCAGCAGCCAAGAGTGGGTCTCCCTTCTTAGCACAGATACGCAGTATTTT. It codes for CVSSQEWVSLLSTDTQYF.

This chain uses TRBV7-8 with TRBJ1-1; D is possibly TRBD1 (5 bases). Germline CDR1 is SGHVS and CDR2 is FQNEAQ. Trimming removed 5 bases at V and 0 bases at J, with 19 bases between. The CDR3 has 17 residues. DNA of the CDR3: TGTGCCAGCAGCCCTCTCCCGGGACCGCGCTTGAACACTGAAGCTTTCTTT. Protein: CASSPLPGPRLNTEAFF.

This clonotype was detected only a few times. The chain links TRBV20-1 to TRBJ1-1; the D gene is possibly TRBD1 (6 bases). The V gene's germline CDR1 is DFQATT and CDR2 SNEGSKA (reference sequence). The CDR3 sequence is 17 residues long. V lost 0 bases to trimming and J lost 0 bases, with 17 bases between them. Written as DNA, the CDR3 is TGCAGTGCTAGAGAGATACTGAGGACAGCCTTGAACACTGAAGCTTTCTTT. It encodes CSAREILRTALNTEAFF.

This clonotype was observed a few times. CDR3: CASSLVRGVGDEKLFF. The CDR3 DNA reads TGTGCCAGCAGCTTAGTGAGAGGAGTGGGGGATGAAAAACTGTTTTTT. The chain joins TRBV7-9 to TRBJ1-4; a possible D gene is TRBD1 (5 bases). CDR1 is SEHNR and CDR2 is FQNEAQ in the germline V gene (reference sequence). The CDR3 extends over 16 amino acids. V lost 1 base and J lost 6, with 15 bases in between.

This clonotype was observed a handful of times. The CDR3 DNA follows: TGTGCCAGCAGTGACGGCCTCGCGAGGGGCTACACCTTC. Its translation is CASSDGLARGYTF. The chain uses TRBV2 and TRBJ1-2; D remains unclear. Germline V lookup: CDR1 SNHLY, CDR2 FYNNEI. The CDR3 extends over 13 amino acids. Trimming pared 3 bases from V and 8 bases from J, leaving 13 bases between.

In its sample, this clonotype was seen a few times. The V call is TRBV5-6, the J call TRBJ2-3; tentatively, D is TRBD1 or TRBD2 (6 bases each). Trimming left V 3 bases short and J 7 bases short, with 18 bases between. Germline assignment: CDR1 SGHDT and CDR2 YYEEEE. CDR3 length: 15 residues. CDR3 amino acids: CASSSIQGGGHTQYF. The CDR3, as DNA: TGTGCCAGCAGCTCCATACAGGGTGGGGGGCATACGCAGTATTTT.

This clonotype was seen many times. The CDR3 region is CASSNSGTPGNEQFF. As DNA, the CDR3 is TGTGCCAGCAGCAATTCCGGGACCCCAGGGAATGAGCAGTTCTTC. The rearrangement joins TRBV7-2 to TRBJ2-1, with D perhaps given as TRBD1 or TRBD2 (5 bases each). V dropped 5 bases and J dropped 7 bases, with 18 bases sitting between them. The CDR3 is 15 residues long. Germline assignment: CDR1 SGHTA and CDR2 FQGNSA.

This clonotype has a count of ten or more. The chain uses TRBV28 and TRBJ1-2, with D uncertain. CDR1 and CDR2 from the germline V gene are MDHEN and SYDVKM. This CDR3 spans 12 amino acids. V shed 3 bases and J shed 3 bases, with 5 bases lying between them. For the CDR3, the DNA is TGTGCCAGCAGTTTTCTCTACTATGGCTACACCTTC. Its translation: CASSFLYYGYTF.

Note on this clonotype: A read error is possible here, since a much larger clone lies one base away. The rearrangement uses TRBV20-1 and TRBJ1-6; a weak D match, TRBD1 (6 bases). The germline CDR1 and CDR2 sequences are DFQATT and SNEGSKA (reference sequence). V shed 3 bases and J shed 10 bases, with 13 bases lying between them. The CDR3 covers 13 residues. The CDR3 nucleotides are TGCAGTGCTAGGTCCCAGGGGCTCTCACCCCTCCACTTT. Translated: CSARSQGLSPLHF.

With respect to this clonotype: Germline is not matched at one junction end, which may reflect a read error. V and J are TRBV5-1 and TRBJ2-1, with 8 bases identical to TRBD1. CDR1 is SGHRS, CDR2 YFSETQ, per germline. The CDR3 is 13 residues long. CDR3 bases: TGCGCCAGCAGCGACCGGACAGGGAATGAGCAGTTCTTT. Translated, it gives CASSDRTGNEQFF. Combining the CDR3 with reference TRBV5-1 and TRBJ2-1 gives the whole variable domain KAGVTQTPRYLIKTRGQQVTLSCSPISGHRSVSWYQQTPGQGLQFLFEYFSETQRNKGNFPGRFSGRQFSNSRSEMNVSTLELGDSALYLCASSDRTGNEQFFGPGTRLTVL.

Remarks on this clonotype: A single base separates this from a much larger clone, so it may be a read error. J is TRBJ2-3 and V is TRBV3-1; the match to TRBD2 covers 11 bases. This CDR3 comprises 18 residues. Germline V gene data show CDR1 as LGHDT and CDR2 as YNNKEL (reference sequence). J gave up 1 base and V 3 bases, and 9 bases lay outside the gene matches. CDR3 loop: CASSHVPTSGGGTDTQYF. CDR3 bases: TGTGCCAGCAGCCATGTGCCAACTAGCGGGGGTGGCACAGATACGCAGTATTTT.

V and J are TRBV3-1 and TRBJ2-2; D not resolved. V dropped 1 base and J dropped 1 base, with 7 bases sitting between them. Germline-derived CDR1 and CDR2 are LGHDT and YNNKEL (reference sequence). CDR3 size: 15 residues. DNA of the CDR3: TGTGCCAGCAGCCAAGGGGCGTTGAACACCGGGGAGCTGTTTTTT. This encodes CASSQGALNTGELFF.

With regard to this clonotype: The junction does not match germline at one end; this may be a read error. The chain carries TRBV5-1 and TRBJ2-3; D is unclear. The germline V gene has CDR1 SGHRS and CDR2 YFSETQ. The CDR3 spans 16 residues. CDR3 nucleotide sequence: TGCGCCAGCAGTTTGGCCCCGGTCTCTAGCACAGATACGCAGTATTTT. Protein sequence: CASSLAPVSSTDTQYF.

This chain joins TRBV29-1 and TRBJ1-2, with D maybe TRBD1 (5 bases). The germline V gene has CDR1 SQVTM and CDR2 ANQGSEA. Trimming removed 4 bases at V and 0 bases at J, with 9 bases between. CDR3 length: 13 amino acids. The CDR3, as DNA: TGCAGCGTTGCGGGGACGGCTAACTATGGCTACACCTTC. Translation: CSVAGTANYGYTF. The full variable domain, its missing parts supplied by reference TRBV29-1 and TRBJ1-2, is SAVISQKPSRDICQRGTSLTIQCQVDSQVTMMFWYRQQPGQSLTLIATANQGSEATYESGFVIDKFPISRPNLTFSTLTVSNMSPEDSSIYLCSVAGTANYGYTFGSGTRLTVV.

Concerning this clonotype itself: Since a much larger clone is just one base distant, this may be a read error. The chain is built from TRBV6-2 or TRBV6-3 and TRBJ1-5; 8 bases match TRBD1. The J call may not be correct, given that the DNA end is closer to TRBJ2-3. This CDR3 comprises 14 residues. CDR1 and CDR2 (germline): MNHEY, SVGEGT. For the CDR3, the DNA is TGTGCCAGCAGTCCAGGGGGCCGCAATCAGCCCCAGTATTTT. Translation gives CASSPGGRNQPQYF.

This chain joins TRBV7-2 and TRBJ2-1, with D perhaps TRBD1 or TRBD2 (6 bases each). Germline values: CDR1 SGHTA, CDR2 FQGNSA. CDR3 length equals 15 residues. Trimming removed 5 bases at V and 8 bases at J, with 19 bases between. The CDR3 loop reads CASSTGLAIGDEQFF. The CDR3 DNA follows: TGTGCCAGCAGCACAGGGCTAGCGATAGGGGATGAGCAGTTCTTC.

On this clonotype: Possible read error: a much larger clone is one base away. The chain employs TRBV20-1 and TRBJ2-1; 9 bases map to TRBD2. The CDR3 loop spans 17 amino acids. V shed 1 base, J shed 6 bases, and the junction held 13 bases outside the gene matches. Germline assignment: CDR1 DFQATT and CDR2 SNEGSKA (reference sequence). The CDR3 DNA sequence: TGCAGTGCTAGAGTCCGGGGGAGGAGCGGGGGGTGCAATGAGCAGTTCTTC. Its translation: CSARVRGRSGGCNEQFF.

There are many counts of this clonotype. This chain uses TRBV12-3 or TRBV12-4 with TRBJ2-3, with a possible D match to TRBD1 (6 bases). Trimming took off 6 bases at V and 6 bases at J, with 19 bases between the two ends. The CDR3 has 15 residues. The CDR3 DNA is TGTGCCAGCAGCCTAGGACAGCCCCCAGGGGATACGCAGTATTTT. This encodes CASSLGQPPGDTQYF.

The rearrangement uses TRBV2 and TRBJ1-5; D not resolved. Germline-derived CDR1 and CDR2 are SNHLY and FYNNEI. V was trimmed by 2 bases and J by 7 bases, leaving 9 bases between them. The CDR3 extends over 13 amino acids. The CDR3 loop is CASSESRVQPQHF. In DNA form, the CDR3 reads TGTGCCAGCAGTGAATCGAGGGTCCAGCCCCAGCATTTT.

This clonotype has a count of ten or more. Here the CDR3 DNA reads TGTGCCATCAGTGGGGGTATAGTGTACCAAGAGACCCAGTACTTC. Its protein is CAISGGIVYQETQYF. The chain links TRBV10-3 to TRBJ2-5; D is uncertain. The CDR3 runs 15 residues. The germline V gene encodes CDR1 ENHRY and CDR2 SYGVKD. Between the trimmed V and J ends, which lost 4 bases and 0 bases, there was a span of 12 bases.

In regard to this clonotype: One junction end does not reproduce the germline sequence, and a read error may be involved. J is TRBJ2-7 and V is TRBV30; 7 nucleotides align to TRBD1. From germline, CDR1 is GTSNPN and CDR2 SVGIG (reference sequence). The CDR3 has 13 residues. CDR3 nucleotides: TGTGCCGGGAGTGGACAGGCGGTAAACGAGCAGTACTTC. As protein: CAGSGQAVNEQYF. The variable domain in full, with the rest retrieved from reference TRBV30 and TRBJ2-7, is SQTIHQWPATLVQPVGSPLSLECTVEGTSNPNLYWYRQAAGRGLQLLFYSVGIGQISSEVPQNLSASRPQDRQFILSSKKLLLSDSGFYLCAGSGQAVNEQYFGPGTRLTVT.

This clonotype was detected only a few times. Just one base apart from a much larger clone, this may be a read error. The genes are TRBV4-2 and TRBJ1-2; no definite D call. The length of the CDR3 is 13 residues. From germline, CDR1 is LGHNA and CDR2 YNFKEQ. CDR3 DNA sequence: TGTGCCAGCGGCCAAGAGCAGGACTATGGCTACACCTTC. Protein sequence: CASGQEQDYGYTF.

This clonotype was counted between two and nine times. This chain uses TRBV5-1 with TRBJ1-1; D ambiguous. V was trimmed by 1 base and J by 3 bases, leaving 7 bases between them. The CDR3 is made up of 13 amino acids. The germline gives CDR1 SGHRS, CDR2 YFSETQ. CDR3 region: CASSLISYTEAFF. The CDR3 DNA reads as TGCGCCAGCAGCTTGATTTCCTACACTGAAGCTTTCTTT.